This T cell receptor beta chain was identified during a study of response to subunit inactivated influenza vaccine. V was trimmed by 4 bases and J by 0 bases, leaving 8 bases between them. The CDR3 loop spans 13 amino acids. Germline values: CDR1 SGHRS, CDR2 YFSETQ. TCRdb independently ran MiXCR on the RT-PCR reads; one entry per CDR3 protein. Of hundreds of thousands of distinct CDR3 sequences in the sample, around 25% are singletons; the top ten hold approximately 2%. Note on this clonotype: What it binds is unknown.

Study-level points and caveats: Authors suggested seasonal influenza vaccinations each recruit few new T cells.

The rearrangement links TRBV5-1 to TRBJ2-7, with D uncertain. Sequencing was performed on CD4+ T cells sorted from PBMCs, taken 5 days after vaccination. This clonotype originated in a man aged 45-60 years who received an inactivated influenza vaccine. CDR3 sequence reads: CASSKKSSYEQYF. In nucleotides, the CDR3 is TGCGCCAGCAGCAAGAAGAGCTCCTACGAGCAGTACTTC.